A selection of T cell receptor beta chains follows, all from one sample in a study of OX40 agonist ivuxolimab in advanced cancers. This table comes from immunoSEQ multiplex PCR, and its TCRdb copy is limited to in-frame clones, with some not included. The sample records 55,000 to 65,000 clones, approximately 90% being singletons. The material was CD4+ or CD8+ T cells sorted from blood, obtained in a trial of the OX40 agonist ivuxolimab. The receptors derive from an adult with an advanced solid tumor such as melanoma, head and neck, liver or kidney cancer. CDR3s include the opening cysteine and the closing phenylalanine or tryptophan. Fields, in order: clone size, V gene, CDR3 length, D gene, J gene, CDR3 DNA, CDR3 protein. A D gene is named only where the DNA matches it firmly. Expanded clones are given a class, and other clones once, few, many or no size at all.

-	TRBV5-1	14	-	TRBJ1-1	TGCGCCAGCAGCTTGGCGGGGGTAGGGACTGAAGCTTTCTTT	CASSLAGVGTEAFF
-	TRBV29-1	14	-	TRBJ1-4	TGCAGCGCCCTCCCAGGAGGGTTAAATGAAAAACTGTTTTTT	CSALPGGLNEKLFF
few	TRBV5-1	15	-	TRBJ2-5	TGCGCCAGCAGCTTGGCTAGTCAGGGGCGAGAGACCCAGTACTTC	CASSLASQGRETQYF
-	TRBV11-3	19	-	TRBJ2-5	TGTGCCAGCAGCTTAACGTCAACTAAAACCGGGACCAACCAAGAGACCCAGTACTTC	CASSLTSTKTGTNQETQYF
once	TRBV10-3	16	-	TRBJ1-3	TGTGCCATCAGTGAGCCCTACAGGACCTCTGGAAACACCATATATTTT	CAISEPYRTSGNTIYF
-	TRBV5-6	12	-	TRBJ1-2	TGTGCCAGCAGCTCCTACGCATCAGGCTACACCTTC	CASSSYASGYTF
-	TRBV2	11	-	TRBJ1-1	TGTGCCGGGGCAGGGAACACTGAAGCTTTCTTT	CAGAGNTEAFF
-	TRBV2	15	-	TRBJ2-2	TGTGCCAGCAGTGAAAGACTAGTTAGCACCGGGGAGCTGTTTTTT	CASSERLVSTGELFF
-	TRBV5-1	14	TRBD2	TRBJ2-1	TGCGCCAGCAGCCCTGGGACTAGCAGTAATGAGCAGTTCTTC	CASSPGTSSNEQFF
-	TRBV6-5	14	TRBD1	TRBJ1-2	TGTGCCAGCAGAGGACAGGGGAATCCTAAAGGCTACACCTTC	CASRGQGNPKGYTF
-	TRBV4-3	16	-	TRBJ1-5	TGCGCCAGCAGCCAAGCTTTGATGACAGCAAATCAGCCCCAGCATTTT	CASSQALMTANQPQHF
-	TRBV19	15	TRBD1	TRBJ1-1	TGTGCCAGTATCCACCCGACAGGGATGAACACTGAAGCTTTCTTT	CASIHPTGMNTEAFF
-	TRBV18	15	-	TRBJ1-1	TGTGCCAGCTCACGGAGTGGGGGGGCTCTGGGTGATGCTTTCTTT	CASSRSGGALGDAFF
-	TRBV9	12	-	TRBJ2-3	TGTGCCAGCAGCTTCCAGCGGGATACGCAGTATTTT	CASSFQRDTQYF
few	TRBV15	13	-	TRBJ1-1	TGTGCCACCAGCAGAGATATGGAGGGAACAGCTTTCTTT	CATSRDMEGTAFF
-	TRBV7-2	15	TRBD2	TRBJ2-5	TGTGCCAGCAGCTTACCCTCTAGCGGTCAAGAGACCCAGTACTTC	CASSLPSSGQETQYF
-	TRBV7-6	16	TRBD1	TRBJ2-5	TGTGCCAGCAGTCAAATGCAGGGGGCGGGCGGAGAGACCCAGTACTTC	CASSQMQGAGGETQYF
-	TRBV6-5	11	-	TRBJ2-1	TGTGCCAGCAGCGTGGAGAATGAGCAGTTCTTC	CASSVENEQFF
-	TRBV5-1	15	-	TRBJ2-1	TGCGCCAGCAGCTCGACTAACGTACAGTACAATGAGCAGTTCTTC	CASSSTNVQYNEQFF
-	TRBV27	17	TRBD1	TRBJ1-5	TGTGCCAGCAGTTTATTTCGGGGGCAGGGGGCTTTTCAGCCCCAGCATTTT	CASSLFRGQGAFQPQHF
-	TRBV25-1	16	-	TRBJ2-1	TGTGCCAGCAGTGATCCGCACACAGGAAGGGACAATGAGCAGTTCTTC	CASSDPHTGRDNEQFF
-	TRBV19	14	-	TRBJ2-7	TGTGCCAGTAGTATGAGTCAGAGCTCCTACGAGCAGTACTTC	CASSMSQSSYEQYF
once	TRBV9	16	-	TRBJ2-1	TGTGCCAGCAGCCCAAGGACGACTAGCTCCTACAATGAGCAGTTCTTC	CASSPRTTSSYNEQFF
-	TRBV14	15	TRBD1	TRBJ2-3	TGTGCCAGCAGCCAGAGGACAGGGGGCACAGATACGCAGTATTTT	CASSQRTGGTDTQYF
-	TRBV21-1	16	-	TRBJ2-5	TGTGCCAGCAGCACCTGTGGAAGGAAGAGGGGAGAGACCCAGTACTTC	CASSTCGRKRGETQYF
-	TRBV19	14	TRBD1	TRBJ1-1	TGTGCCAGTAGTATTGACAGGGGGAACACTGAAGCTTTCTTT	CASSIDRGNTEAFF
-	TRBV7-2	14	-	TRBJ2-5	TGTGCCAGCAGCACGGGACTTCAGCAAGAGACCCAGTACTTC	CASSTGLQQETQYF
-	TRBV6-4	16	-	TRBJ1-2	TGTGCCAGCAGTGACTCGCGGGGGGGCTCCACCTATGGCTACACCTTC	CASSDSRGGSTYGYTF
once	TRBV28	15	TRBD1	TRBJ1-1	TGTGCCAGCAGTTTCCCGGGACAGGGGAGACCTGAAGCTTTCTTT	CASSFPGQGRPEAFF
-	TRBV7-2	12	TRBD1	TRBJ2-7	TGTGCCAGCAGCGGACAGGGCTACGAGCAGTACTTC	CASSGQGYEQYF
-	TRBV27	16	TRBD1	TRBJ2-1	TGTGCCAGCAGTTCGGGGACAGGGGGCGAGAACAATGAGCAGTTCTTC	CASSSGTGGENNEQFF
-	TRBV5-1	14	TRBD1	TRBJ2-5	TGCGCCAGCAGCCACGGGACAGGGAGTAAGACCCAGTACTTC	CASSHGTGSKTQYF
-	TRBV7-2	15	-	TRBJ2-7	TGTGCCAGCACCCTCCGCCGGGGCGGAATCCACGAGCAGTACTTC	CASTLRRGGIHEQYF